Detailed here is one T cell receptor beta chain. Its antigen is unknown. Trimming removed 5 bases from V and 4 bases from J; junction bases left unmatched: 4. Germline lookup yields CDR1 KGHSH and CDR2 LQKENI. This CDR3 is 14 amino acids long. Some clones are missing from TCRdb's copy, which holds only in-frame ones; the method was immunoSEQ multiplex PCR. Of fewer than 110,000 clones listed, approximately 90% are singletons. The data originate from a study of graft-versus-host responses after intestinal transplantation. Overall study context: After anti-thymocyte globulin induction, recipients took tacrolimus and steroids for around three years.

Notes on the study in general: Some GvH clones were seen earlier in gut or blood, suggesting intestinal origin. The study found high graft-versus-host to host-versus-graft clonal ratios in allografts of patients with graft-donor T cell macrochimerism.

The chain couples TRBV18 to TRBJ1-2; 10 bases agree with TRBD1. This sample comprised unstimulated CD4+ T cells sorted from spleen or lymph node cells, obtained before transplant. The TCR originated in a human donor who was the organ donor for an intestinal transplant. CDR3 amino acids: CASSGGQGSYGYTF. The CDR3 coding sequence is TGTGCCAGCTCAGGGGGACAGGGGAGCTATGGCTACACCTTC.